Reported below is one T cell receptor (beta chain). Its antigen is unknown. These data belong to a study of blood T cells in healthy people across ages. Germline V gene lookup returns CDR1 SGHTA and CDR2 FQGNSA. The CDR3 covers 14 residues. V lost 4 bases, J lost 6 bases, and 13 bases lay in between. Study-wide points: It was the long-lived donors that had more naive CD4+ cells and higher diversity than aged donors.

Next came a second PCR, run for about 7 to 12 cycles, which used a sample-barcoded 5' primer along with a J-beta primer mix. Template switching added a 12-random-nucleotide identifier to every cDNA molecule. TCRdb re-called the 5' RACE reads through MiXCR, storing one row per CDR3 protein. The sample consists of hundreds of thousands of distinct CDR3 sequences, over 45% of them appearing once. The sequenced sample consisted of blood. The chain joins TRBV7-2 to TRBJ2-4; D is uncertain. The receptor's source is a woman aged 60-70 years in good health. CDR3 DNA sequence: TGTGCCAGCAGCTCCGGGCCAACCCCAAACATTCAGTACTTC. Its translation: CASSSGPTPNIQYF.